The present TCR beta chain was sequenced within a study of blood T cell repertoires in COVID-19. There are 17 residues in the CDR3. The germline V gene encodes CDR1 SGHAT and CDR2 FQNNGV. The V gene end was trimmed by 0 bases and the J gene end by 6 bases; junction bases not matched to a gene: 13. Assay used: immunoSEQ multiplex PCR; TCRdb lists only in-frame clones, some missing. This table holds over 100,000 clones, about 89% found once. This chain links TRBV11-2 with TRBJ2-7; TRBD1 matches at 8 bases. The receptor's source is a man aged 60 to 75 with COVID-19, enrolled during active disease. Sequencing input: peripheral blood. The CDR3 region has the DNA TGTGCCAGCAGCTTAGATCGCTGGGCAGGGGGCTCGGGCGAGCAGTACTTC. Translated, it gives CASSLDRWAGGSGEQYF.